The TCR beta chain described here comes from a study of cytomegalovirus exposure and HLA in healthy donors. Study-level points and caveats: The TCR clusters that emerged in the first cohort tended, a later analysis found, to co-occur in the 120 or so validation repertoires. The majority of TCR sequences were rare, yet some public TCRs appeared in many donors.

Produced via immunoSEQ multiplex PCR; TCRdb's table is partial and in-frame only. The sample has some 200,000 clones, more than 65% seen once. The CDR3 has 14 amino acids. The germline CDR1 and CDR2 sequences are MRHNA and SNTAGT. With 2 bases clipped from V and 5 bases from J, the junction kept 3 bases outside the gene matches. In regard to this clone: Antigen unknown.

Sequencing was performed on PBMCs. The J gene is TRBJ2-1, the V gene TRBV6-4; 7 bases agree with TRBD1. The clonotype originates from a woman in her twenties or thirties in good health and CMV-seropositive. CDR3 DNA sequence: TGTGCCAGCAGTGACAGGGGGCTGGACAATGAGCAGTTCTTC. Its translation is CASSDRGLDNEQFF.